Shown below are 30 T cell receptor beta chains from a single sample sequenced in a study of CD8 T cells in ankylosing spondylitis. The study, taken as a whole, reports: Seemingly distinctive of ankylosing spondylitis blood was a TCR beta motif formed by eight highly homologous variants.

No antigen has been identified for these receptors. TCRdb processed the 5' RACE reads anew with MiXCR; each CDR3 protein has one entry. The sample shows about 390,000 distinct CDR3 sequences, around 24% of them seen only once. The sample was blood, either unsorted or a sorted T cell fraction (not recorded which). Every receptor here comes from a male donor with ankylosing spondylitis.

V and J are TRBV6-5 and TRBJ1-2; a possible D gene is TRBD1 (6 bases). Trimming removed 0 bases at V and 8 bases at J, with 16 bases between. Germline V gene data show CDR1 as MNHEY and CDR2 as SVGAGI. This CDR3 contains 15 residues. The CDR3 loop reads CASSYSTGGAGGYTF. The CDR3, as DNA: TGTGCCAGCAGTTACTCGACCGGGGGCGCGGGCGGCTACACCTTC.

This clonotype was seen more than once but under ten times. The V and J genes are TRBV2 and TRBJ1-5, with a tentative D call TRBD1 (6 bases). Deletions cut 7 bases from V and 3 bases from J, with 16 bases between. The CDR3 runs 15 residues. Germline CDR1 and CDR2: SNHLY and FYNNEI. The CDR3 reads CASTRGGDTNQPQHF. The CDR3 region has the DNA TGTGCCAGCACCCGAGGTGGGGACACCAATCAGCCCCAGCATTTT.

The chain joins TRBV6-2 or TRBV6-3 to TRBJ2-7; tentative D call: TRBD1 (5 bases). Trimming cost V 8 bases and J 6 bases, with 11 bases left between them. Germline lookup yields CDR1 MNHEY and CDR2 SVGEGT. The CDR3 consists of 11 residues. The CDR3 region is CASAGYVEQYF. The CDR3 coding sequence is TGTGCCAGCGCAGGGTATGTCGAGCAGTACTTC.

A few counts support this clonotype. The V and J genes are TRBV5-1 and TRBJ2-1, with 11 positions matching TRBD2. The CDR3 is 17 residues long. J lost 7 bases, V lost 1 base, and 10 bases had no gene match. Germline CDR1 reads SGHRS; CDR2 reads YFSETQ. The CDR3 nucleotides are TGCGCCAGCAGCTTGAAGGATAGCGGGAGGGCCTCTAATGAGCAGTTCTTC. This gives the protein CASSLKDSGRASNEQFF.

The table lists this clonotype with many counts. V is TRBV15 and J is TRBJ1-6, with D tentatively TRBD1 (6 bases). With 6 bases removed from V and 5 bases from J, the gap between germline ends came to 8 bases. This CDR3 is built from 13 residues. CDR1 and CDR2 (germline): LNHNV, YYDKDF (reference sequence). Here the CDR3 reads CATRDSNNSPLHF. The CDR3 region has the DNA TGTGCCACCAGGGACAGCAATAATTCACCCCTCCACTTT.

V gene TRBV28 combines with J gene TRBJ2-3, with 8 nucleotides matching TRBD1. J gave up 5 bases and V 3 bases, and 10 bases lay outside the gene matches. This CDR3 spans 16 amino acids. Germline V gene data show CDR1 as MDHEN and CDR2 as SYDVKM. CDR3 nucleotide sequence: TGTGCCAGCAGTTTCCTGACAGGGGATCAGGGAGATACGCAGTATTTT. It translates to CASSFLTGDQGDTQYF.

The sample holds a few counts of this clonotype. The chain's CDR3 is CASSPGVSGLGDQNIQYF. In DNA form, the CDR3 reads TGTGCCAGCAGTCCCGGAGTGTCTGGACTGGGAGACCAAAACATTCAGTACTTC. The chain employs TRBV12-3 or TRBV12-4 and TRBJ2-4; TRBD2 might be the D (5 bases). V was pared by 5 bases and J by 5 bases, with 25 bases between. The length of the CDR3 is 18 residues.

The chain uses TRBV10-3 and TRBJ2-2; no firm D call. The V end lost 10 bases, the J end lost 2 bases, and 17 bases lay between the germline ends. The germline V gene encodes CDR1 ENHRY and CDR2 SYGVKD. The CDR3 length is 15 residues. The CDR3 nucleotides read TGTGCCACCGCACCCCAGATTTTAAACACCGGGGAGCTGTTTTTT. Encoded protein: CATAPQILNTGELFF.

Here the CDR3 DNA reads TGTGCCAGCCACTTCCGGGGCCTCACGAACACCGGGGAGCTGTTTTTT. It translates to CASHFRGLTNTGELFF. The chain uses TRBV6-2 or TRBV6-3 and TRBJ2-2; D assignment may be TRBD1 or TRBD2 (5 bases each). Trimming took off 8 bases at V and 0 bases at J, with 16 bases between the two ends. Germline V gene lookup returns CDR1 MNHEY and CDR2 SVGEGT. CDR3 length equals 16 residues.

A few counts support this clonotype. The chain has TRBV20-1 and TRBJ2-1; TRBD2 aligns across 13 bases. Trimming took 5 bases from V and 5 from J; bases not matched to a gene: 15. The CDR3 is made up of 18 amino acids. CDR1 and CDR2 (germline): DFQATT, SNEGSKA (reference sequence). CDR3 coding DNA: TGCAGTGCTCAAGGACTAGCGGGAGTTCCTATGGTCCACAATGAGCAGTTCTTC. This translates into CSAQGLAGVPMVHNEQFF.

This sequence joins TRBV7-3 and TRBJ2-5, with D tentatively TRBD2 (6 bases). Trimming stripped 2 bases from V and 1 base from J, with 14 bases between. This CDR3 comprises 16 residues. CDR1 SGHTA and CDR2 FQGTGA come from the germline V gene. The DNA of the CDR3 is TGTGCCAGCAGCTTACTGGGTAGCGGAGCCCAAGAGACCCAGTACTTC. Its protein product is CASSLLGSGAQETQYF.

This clonotype was seen a few times. The J gene is TRBJ1-1, the V gene TRBV5-1; 7 bases agree with TRBD1. The V gene end was trimmed by 0 bases and the J gene end by 1 base; junction bases not matched to a gene: 6. From germline, CDR1 is SGHRS and CDR2 YFSETQ. The CDR3 spans 16 residues. The CDR3 protein is CASSLATGLGNTEAFF. The CDR3 coding sequence is TGCGCCAGCAGCTTGGCGACAGGGTTAGGGAACACTGAAGCTTTCTTT. Combining the CDR3 with reference TRBV5-1 and TRBJ1-1 gives the whole variable domain KAGVTQTPRYLIKTRGQQVTLSCSPISGHRSVSWYQQTPGQGLQFLFEYFSETQRNKGNFPGRFSGRQFSNSRSEMNVSTLELGDSALYLCASSLATGLGNTEAFFGQGTRLTVV.

This clonotype was counted between two and nine times. The rearrangement links TRBV7-3 to TRBJ2-7, with D hard to call. The CDR3 contains 14 residues. The ends were cut back, 5 bases at V and 5 bases at J, with 16 bases in the middle. In germline, CDR1 is SGHTA, CDR2 FQGTGA. The CDR3 sequence is CASSPDRSSHEQYF. CDR3 coding DNA: TGTGCCAGCAGCCCTGATCGGAGTTCCCACGAGCAGTACTTC.

This clonotype was seen ten or more times. The CDR3: CASGLPTAAGGSYEQYF. The CDR3 DNA reads as TGTGCTAGTGGTTTGCCCACAGCTGCGGGAGGGTCCTACGAGCAGTACTTC. The chain links TRBV12-5 to TRBJ2-7; 9 nucleotides line up with TRBD2. Losses at the gene ends were 2 bases for V and 1 base for J; bases not matched to a gene: 9. The germline V gene has CDR1 LGHNT and CDR2 FRNRAP. This CDR3 is built from 17 residues.

A few counts support this clonotype. The CDR3 reads CASSQVAQGGQYF. CDR3 coding DNA: TGCGCCAGCAGCCAAGTCGCACAAGGAGGGCAGTACTTC. The J gene is TRBJ2-7, the V gene TRBV4-1; tentative D call: TRBD2 (5 bases). Germline V gene sequence: CDR1 MGHRA, CDR2 YSYEKL. This CDR3 has 13 residues. V was cut by 1 base and J by 9 bases, with 13 bases left in between.

V is TRBV5-1 and J is TRBJ1-5, with D possibly TRBD1 on 5 matching bases. V shed 2 bases and J shed 2 bases, with 14 bases lying between them. Germline V gene sequence: CDR1 SGHRS, CDR2 YFSETQ. The CDR3 runs 16 residues. The CDR3 region is CASSLNGGEGNQPQHF. In DNA, the CDR3 is TGCGCCAGCAGCTTAAATGGGGGAGAGGGCAATCAGCCCCAGCATTTT.

In its sample, this clonotype was seen a few times. The chain links TRBV5-1 to TRBJ2-2; 8 positions agree with TRBD1. CDR3 length equals 16 residues. With V trimmed by 3 bases and J by 5 bases, 9 bases remained unmatched. The germline CDR1 and CDR2 sequences are SGHRS and YFSETQ. The CDR3 DNA reads as TGCGCCAGCAGCTGGACCGGGACAGGAACGACCGGGGAGCTGTTTTTT. Translation gives CASSWTGTGTTGELFF.

This clonotype was recorded a few times. The CDR3 region has the DNA TGTGCCAGCAGCTTAGTTTCGGCGGGTTCCTACGAGCAGTACTTC. It codes for CASSLVSAGSYEQYF. V usage is TRBV7-8 and J usage is TRBJ2-7; possible D gene TRBD2, 5 bases. Per germline, CDR1 SGHVS and CDR2 FQNEAQ. This CDR3 is built from 15 residues. V shed 1 base and J shed 1 base, with 11 bases lying between them.

This clonotype was counted between two and nine times. The chain carries TRBV29-1 and TRBJ2-7, with TRBD1 matching 7 bases. The CDR3 totals 14 residues. The ends lost 4 bases at V and 2 bases at J; junction bases unmatched: 8. The germline gives CDR1 SQVTM, CDR2 ANQGSEA. CDR3 sequence reads: CSVARQGRTYEQYF. CDR3 nucleotides: TGCAGCGTTGCTAGACAGGGTAGGACCTACGAGCAGTACTTC.

This rearrangement joins TRBV15 to TRBJ2-5; possibly TRBD2 for D (6 bases). Germline loops: CDR1 LNHNV, CDR2 YYDKDF (reference sequence). V was clipped by 3 bases and J by 5 bases, with 13 bases between them. This CDR3 region has 14 residues. As DNA, the CDR3 is TGTGCCACCAGCAGGAATCAGGGAGGCGAGACCCAGTACTTC. Translation: CATSRNQGGETQYF.

This clonotype has more than one count but fewer than ten. This sequence joins TRBV5-1 and TRBJ2-5, with TRBD2 identical over 12 bases. The V gene end was trimmed by 4 bases and the J gene end by 5 bases; junction bases not matched to a gene: 6. Looked up from germline, CDR1 is SGHRS and CDR2 is YFSETQ. This CDR3 comprises 15 residues. The DNA of the CDR3 is TGCGCCAGCAGCCCTGGACTAGCGGGAAGGGAGACCCAGTACTTC. This sequence encodes CASSPGLAGRETQYF.

The chain carries TRBV18 and TRBJ2-7, with 7 bases lining up with TRBD1. Germline lookup yields CDR1 KGHSH and CDR2 LQKENI. V gave up 3 bases and J gave up 4 bases; unmatched junction bases: 6. This CDR3 comprises 14 residues. The CDR3 region has the DNA TGTGCCAGCTCACCGGGACAGACTGTTTACGAGCAGTACTTC. Its translation is CASSPGQTVYEQYF.

There are a few counts of this clonotype. The CDR3 sequence is CSARVPLGSYNEQFF. DNA for the CDR3: TGCAGTGCTAGAGTCCCACTCGGCTCCTACAATGAGCAGTTCTTC. The rearrangement joins TRBV20-1 to TRBJ2-1; D not certain. V was shortened by 1 base and J by 0 bases, with 10 bases between the two germline ends. This CDR3 contains 15 residues. The germline CDR1 and CDR2 sequences are DFQATT and SNEGSKA (reference sequence).

This clonotype showed up many times. The chain has TRBV6-2 or TRBV6-3 and TRBJ2-1; D call uncertain. V was cut by 5 bases and J by 2 bases, with 4 bases left in between. The CDR3 is made up of 12 amino acids. The germline CDR1 and CDR2 sequences are MNHEY and SVGEGT. CDR3 in DNA: TGTGCCAGCAGTCCTCCCTACAATGAGCAGTTCTTC. It is translated as CASSPPYNEQFF.

The chain has TRBV12-3 or TRBV12-4 and TRBJ2-1, with no clear D. V lost 3 bases and J lost 5, with 14 bases in between. The CDR3 totals 15 residues. CDR3 sequence (DNA): TGTGCCAGCAGTTTCGGACCCGTTTCTAACAATGAGCAGTTCTTC. As protein: CASSFGPVSNNEQFF.

The V gene is TRBV14, the J gene TRBJ2-6, with TRBD1 matching 10 bases. V lost 1 base, J lost 1 base, and 7 bases stayed unmatched. This CDR3 is 19 amino acids long. Germline-derived CDR1 and CDR2 are SGHDN and FVKESK. The CDR3 nucleotides read TGTGCCAGCAGCCAAGGAAACCGGGACAGGGGATCTGGGGCCAACGTCCTGACTTTC. Amino acid sequence: CASSQGNRDRGSGANVLTF.

At least ten counts were recorded for this clonotype. The chain employs TRBV29-1 and TRBJ1-2, with D perhaps matching TRBD1 (5 bases). There are 11 residues in the CDR3. V was trimmed by 8 bases and J by 4 bases, leaving 11 bases between them. Per germline, CDR1 SQVTM and CDR2 ANQGSEA. The CDR3 sequence is CSHQDSYGYTF. The CDR3, as DNA: TGCAGCCACCAAGACAGCTATGGCTACACCTTC.

This clonotype was counted a few times. This rearrangement joins TRBV5-1 to TRBJ2-1; tentative D call: TRBD2 (6 bases). Trimming cost V 4 bases and J 0 bases, with 14 bases left between them. The germline V gene has CDR1 SGHRS and CDR2 YFSETQ. This CDR3 spans 16 amino acids. In nucleotides, the CDR3 is TGCGCCAGCAGCCCTCTGGTTAGCGGCTCCTACAATGAGCAGTTCTTC. This codes for CASSPLVSGSYNEQFF.

This chain connects TRBV7-2 to TRBJ1-2; no clear D gene. CDR1 is SGHTA, CDR2 FQGNSA, per germline. V gave up 2 bases and J gave up 4 bases, with 8 bases separating them. This CDR3 region has 13 residues. The CDR3 spells CASSLPPVYGYTF. CDR3 nucleotide sequence: TGTGCCAGCAGCTTACCCCCAGTCTATGGCTACACCTTC.

The chain has TRBV24-1 and TRBJ2-3; 9 bases agree with TRBD1. After removal of 7 bases from V and 9 bases from J, the junction contained 13 bases not matched to a gene. This CDR3 comprises 15 residues. Germline values: CDR1 KGHDR, CDR2 SFDVKD. CDR3 region: CATSNHRGRVETQYF. The CDR3 DNA reads TGTGCCACCAGCAACCACAGGGGGCGCGTCGAAACGCAGTATTTT.